The TCR beta chain under discussion was sequenced for a study of CD8 T cells in ankylosing spondylitis. TCRdb reanalysed the 5' RACE reads using MiXCR and keeps one entry per CDR3 protein. Of approximately 400,000 distinct CDR3 sequences in the sample, approximately 17% were seen once. About this clonotype itself: The antigen is undetermined.

Overall study findings and caveats: A motif in TCR beta, a set of eight or nine highly homologous variants, appeared characteristic of ankylosing spondylitis blood.

The CDR3 has 15 residues. V lost 4 bases, J lost 0 bases, and 10 bases lay in between. CDR1 and CDR2 from the germline V gene are LNHDA and SQIVND (reference sequence). Material for sequencing was blood, either unsorted or a sorted T cell fraction (not recorded which). The TCR sequence derives from a male donor with ankylosing spondylitis. The chain combines TRBV19 with TRBJ2-4; the D is unclear. The chain's CDR3 is CASSTTELAKNIQYF. Written as DNA, the CDR3 is TGTGCCAGTAGTACAACAGAGCTAGCCAAAAACATTCAGTACTTC.